Following are 27 T cell receptor beta chains from one sample sequenced in a study of CD8+ T cells in alopecia areata. Following RNA extraction, reverse transcription yielded cDNA that acted as the sequencing template. TCRdb keeps only in-frame clones here, not all; method: immunoSEQ multiplex PCR. The sample carries some 95,000 clones, over 40% recorded once. Sequenced: CD4+ T cells sorted from blood. These receptors were taken from a human donor with alopecia areata.

The genes are TRBV6-1 and TRBJ2-1, with D perhaps TRBD1 or TRBD2 (6 bases each). From germline, CDR1 is MNHNS and CDR2 SASEGT. Trimming left V 4 bases short and J 0 bases short, with 13 bases between. CDR3 length: 16 residues. Written as DNA, the CDR3 is TGTGCCAGCAGTGCTTGGGGGGCAAGCTCCTACAATGAGCAGTTCTTC. Protein product: CASSAWGASSYNEQFF.

V and J are TRBV2 and TRBJ2-2, with 8 bases that match TRBD1. The CDR3 is made up of 13 amino acids. Germline V CDR1 and CDR2: SNHLY, FYNNEI. The V gene end was trimmed by 7 bases and the J gene end by 4 bases; junction bases not matched to a gene: 2. This chain's CDR3 is CASIGQGTGELFF. In DNA form, the CDR3 reads TGTGCCAGCATTGGACAGGGCACCGGGGAGCTGTTTTTT.

The chain carries TRBV4-3 and TRBJ1-2; a possible D gene is TRBD1 (5 bases). V was clipped by 1 base and J by 3 bases, with 6 bases between them. The CDR3 has 13 residues. The germline V gene encodes CDR1 LGHNA and CDR2 YSLEER. The CDR3 reads CASSQAGDYGYTF. In DNA, the CDR3 is TGCGCCAGCAGCCAAGCGGGGGACTATGGCTACACCTTC.

This clone qualifies as medium-sized (0.01 to 0.1%). V and J are TRBV28 and TRBJ2-7; TRBD1 aligns across 7 bases. This CDR3 has 15 amino acids. With 6 bases clipped from V and 4 bases from J, the junction kept 12 bases outside the gene matches. CDR1 is MDHEN, CDR2 SYDVKM, per germline. CDR3 in amino acids: CASSTAQGVQYEQYF. The CDR3 nucleotides read TGTGCCAGCAGCACCGCCCAGGGGGTACAGTACGAGCAGTACTTC.

This clone was detected only a few times. The genes are TRBV29-1 and TRBJ2-1; 10 bases align to TRBD1. Germline V gene sequence: CDR1 SQVTM, CDR2 ANQGSEA. V was clipped by 5 bases and J by 9 bases; unmatched bases: 10. This CDR3 spans 14 amino acids. The CDR3 is CSVKPGTGVGEQFF. CDR3 sequence (DNA): TGCAGCGTTAAACCCGGGACAGGGGTGGGTGAGCAGTTCTTC.

The chain has TRBV11-2 and TRBJ2-7; no clear D gene. CDR1 is SGHAT and CDR2 is FQNNGV in the germline V gene. Trimming cost V 2 bases and J 1 base, with 9 bases left between them. The CDR3 covers 14 residues. Here the CDR3 reads CASSLRSSSYEQYF. DNA for the CDR3: TGTGCCAGCAGCTTACGATCGTCTTCCTACGAGCAGTACTTC.

The chain has TRBV11-2 and TRBJ2-5; D ambiguous. The CDR3 has 15 amino acids. Germline assignment: CDR1 SGHAT and CDR2 FQNNGV. Trimming left V 5 bases short and J 5 bases short, with 18 bases between. DNA for the CDR3: TGTGCCAGCAGCCCGAATAGTAGGGCCCTGGAGACCCAGTACTTC. It yields the protein CASSPNSRALETQYF.

This chain links TRBV27 with TRBJ2-7; 8 nucleotides line up with TRBD1. V was clipped by 5 bases and J by 2 bases; unmatched bases: 8. The CDR3 consists of 15 residues. From germline, CDR1 is MNHEY and CDR2 SMNVEV (reference sequence). The CDR3 loop is CASSLTGTGPYEQYF. As DNA, the CDR3 is TGTGCCAGCAGTCTCACCGGGACAGGTCCCTACGAGCAGTACTTC.

The V call is TRBV29-1, the J call TRBJ2-5, with D maybe TRBD1 (6 bases). Germline loops: CDR1 SQVTM, CDR2 ANQGSEA. Trimming pared 2 bases from V and 4 bases from J, leaving 8 bases between. This CDR3 comprises 12 residues. In DNA, the CDR3 is TGCAGCGTTGAACAGGGGCTAGAGACCCAGTACTTC. Its protein product is CSVEQGLETQYF.

The J gene is TRBJ2-5, the V gene TRBV5-6, with D perhaps assigned TRBD1 or TRBD2 (5 bases each). The CDR3 length is 13 residues. From germline, CDR1 is SGHDT and CDR2 YYEEEE. Trimming shortened V by 3 bases and J by 1 base, and 7 bases separated the two germline ends. The CDR3 DNA reads as TGTGCCAGCAGCTGGGGGACCCAAGAGACCCAGTACTTC. This encodes CASSWGTQETQYF.

V gene TRBV19 combines with J gene TRBJ1-1, with D unresolved. V dropped 7 bases and J dropped 3 bases, with 12 bases sitting between them. The V gene's germline CDR1 is LNHDA and CDR2 SQIVND (reference sequence). This CDR3 comprises 13 residues. CDR3 in amino acids: CASKGRRDTEAFF. The CDR3 coding sequence is TGTGCCAGTAAGGGCAGGCGGGACACTGAAGCTTTCTTT.

The rearrangement joins TRBV30 to TRBJ2-7, with a tentative D call TRBD2 (5 bases). Germline assignment: CDR1 GTSNPN and CDR2 SVGIG (reference sequence). Trimming removed 4 bases at V and 4 bases at J, with 8 bases between. This CDR3 contains 11 residues. CDR3 in amino acids: CAWKGAYEQYF. In nucleotides, the CDR3 is TGTGCCTGGAAGGGAGCGTACGAGCAGTACTTC.

This clone was counted at least ten times. J is TRBJ2-3 and V is TRBV19; possible D gene TRBD1, 5 bases. The CDR3 is 14 residues long. V was shortened by 5 bases and J by 4 bases, with 13 bases between the two germline ends. Germline V gene data show CDR1 as LNHDA and CDR2 as SQIVND (reference sequence). In DNA, the CDR3 is TGTGCCAGTAGTGTCCAGGGTGTTCCAGATACGCAGTATTTT. It translates to CASSVQGVPDTQYF.

The sample holds a few counts of this clone. The chain joins TRBV29-1 to TRBJ2-4; D is perhaps TRBD1 (6 bases). With 7 bases removed from V and 13 bases from J, the gap between germline ends came to 20 bases. Germline V CDR1 and CDR2: SQVTM, ANQGSEA. The CDR3 has 12 residues. The CDR3 sequence is CSGRDTGREQYF. DNA for the CDR3: TGCAGCGGCCGGGACACTGGAAGGGAGCAGTACTTC.

In DNA, the CDR3 is TGCAGCGTTGAAGTCCCCCAGGGCCCCTACGAGCAGTACTTC. Residues: CSVEVPQGPYEQYF. The chain joins TRBV29-1 to TRBJ2-7, with TRBD1 as a possible D gene (5 bases). Germline V gene data show CDR1 as SQVTM and CDR2 as ANQGSEA. The CDR3 is 14 residues long. The ends were cut back, 1 base at V and 2 bases at J, with 12 bases in the middle.

The CDR3 nucleotides are TGTGCCAGCAATTTACAGGGCGGCTATGGCTACACCTTC. This codes for CASNLQGGYGYTF. The chain recombines TRBV2 with TRBJ1-2; maybe TRBD1 (6 bases). V lost 7 bases and J 4 bases, leaving 13 bases between the germline ends. The CDR3 extends over 13 amino acids. The V gene's germline CDR1 is SNHLY and CDR2 FYNNEI. Filled out from reference TRBV2 and TRBJ1-2, the complete variable domain reads EPEVTQTPSHQVTQMGQEVILRCVPISNHLYFYWYRQILGQKVEFLVSFYNNEISEKSEIFDDQFSVERPDGSNFTLKIRSTKLEDSAMYFCASNLQGGYGYTFGSGTRLTVV.

The rearrangement uses TRBV29-1 and TRBJ2-1, with D tentatively TRBD2 (5 bases). Trimming shortened V by 7 bases and J by 0 bases, and 7 bases separated the two germline ends. This CDR3 region has 12 residues. CDR1 is SQVTM and CDR2 is ANQGSEA in the germline V gene. Here the CDR3 reads CSGGLSYNEQFF. The CDR3 DNA reads as TGCAGCGGAGGACTCTCCTACAATGAGCAGTTCTTC.

V usage is TRBV7-2 and J usage is TRBJ2-2; 7 nucleotides match TRBD2. The trim removed 6 bases at V and 1 base at J, leaving 5 bases unmatched. This CDR3 has 15 residues. Per the germline V gene, CDR1 is SGHTA and CDR2 is FQGNSA. The DNA for the CDR3 is TGTGCCAGCAGTCGGGCTAGCGGGAACACCGGGGAGCTGTTTTTT. This translates into CASSRASGNTGELFF.

This rearrangement joins TRBV7-2 to TRBJ2-3; possible D gene TRBD2, 7 bases. The CDR3 length is 14 residues. Germline CDR1 reads SGHTA; CDR2 reads FQGNSA. Trimming left V 5 bases short and J 1 base short, with 10 bases between. The CDR3 region has the DNA TGTGCCAGCAGCGAGGGGGGGCGCACAGATACGCAGTATTTT. This gives the protein CASSEGGRTDTQYF. The whole variable domain, remainder taken from reference TRBV7-2 and TRBJ2-3, is GAGVSQSPSNKVTEKGKDVELRCDPISGHTALYWYRQSLGQGLEFLIYFQGNSAPDKSGLPSDRFSAERTGGSVSTLTIQRTQQEDSAVYLCASSEGGRTDTQYFGPGTRLTVL.

V is TRBV18 and J is TRBJ1-2; 8 bases are shared with TRBD1. This CDR3 comprises 14 residues. CDR1 is KGHSH and CDR2 is LQKENI in the germline V gene. With 0 bases clipped from V and 5 bases from J, the junction kept 2 bases outside the gene matches. In nucleotides, the CDR3 is TGTGCCAGCTCACCACCCGGGACAGGATATGGCTACACCTTC. As protein: CASSPPGTGYGYTF.

Only a few counts were recorded for this clone. This chain joins TRBV29-1 and TRBJ2-4, with D perhaps TRBD2 (6 bases). The CDR3 contains 11 residues. Germline V gene sequence: CDR1 SQVTM, CDR2 ANQGSEA. V was shortened by 3 bases and J by 9 bases, with 9 bases between the two germline ends. This chain's CDR3 is CSVDRRGIQYF. The CDR3 coding sequence is TGCAGCGTTGACCGGAGGGGCATTCAGTACTTC. Combining the CDR3 with reference TRBV29-1 and TRBJ2-4 gives the whole variable domain SAVISQKPSRDICQRGTSLTIQCQVDSQVTMMFWYRQQPGQSLTLIATANQGSEATYESGFVIDKFPISRPNLTFSTLTVSNMSPEDSSIYLCSVDRRGIQYFGAGTRLSVL.

This chain connects TRBV30 to TRBJ1-1; no firm D call. Trimming pared 0 bases from V and 7 bases from J, leaving 12 bases between. Germline assignment: CDR1 GTSNPN and CDR2 SVGIG (reference sequence). The CDR3 consists of 13 residues. The CDR3 region is CAWSVLVGSEAFF. In DNA, the CDR3 is TGTGCCTGGAGTGTTTTAGTGGGGAGTGAAGCTTTCTTT.

V and J are TRBV5-1 and TRBJ2-5; perhaps TRBD2 as D (7 bases). Trimming removed 5 bases from V and 1 base from J, with 9 bases in between. Germline CDR1 and CDR2: SGHRS and YFSETQ. This CDR3 region has 13 residues. The CDR3 DNA reads as TGCGCCAGCAGTAGGGGGGGCCAAGAGACCCAGTACTTC. Translated, it gives CASSRGGQETQYF.

The genes are TRBV28 and TRBJ2-5; 8 bases align to TRBD1. Germline loops: CDR1 MDHEN, CDR2 SYDVKM. The CDR3 contains 16 residues. V lost 0 bases, J lost 1 base, and 4 bases stayed unmatched. This chain's CDR3 is CASSLWTGDIQETQYF. DNA for the CDR3: TGTGCCAGCAGTTTATGGACAGGGGACATCCAAGAGACCCAGTACTTC. The whole variable domain, filled in from reference TRBV28 and TRBJ2-5, reads DVKVTQSSRYLVKRTGEKVFLECVQDMDHENMFWYRQDPGLGLRLIYFSYDVKMKEKGDIPEGYSVSREKKERFSLILESASTNQTSMYLCASSLWTGDIQETQYFGPGTRLLVL.

This clone has only a few counts. The chain recombines TRBV2 with TRBJ1-5; no firm D call. Trimming shortened V by 7 bases and J by 4 bases, and 11 bases separated the two germline ends. Germline V gene sequence: CDR1 SNHLY, CDR2 FYNNEI. The CDR3 is 13 residues long. The CDR3: CASKTEGNQPQHF. Here the CDR3 DNA reads TGTGCCAGCAAAACAGAGGGTAATCAGCCCCAGCATTTT.

The chain is built from TRBV29-1 and TRBJ1-5; the D gene is possibly TRBD1 (5 bases). This CDR3 region has 13 residues. CDR1 is SQVTM and CDR2 is ANQGSEA in the germline V gene. V was trimmed by 5 bases and J by 1 base, leaving 9 bases between them. CDR3 sequence: CSVLWDSNQPQHF. The DNA for the CDR3 is TGCAGCGTTCTGTGGGACAGCAATCAGCCCCAGCATTTT.

V and J are TRBV5-4 and TRBJ2-5, with D unresolved. Germline CDR1 reads SGHNT; CDR2 reads YYREEE (reference sequence). The CDR3 covers 16 residues. V dropped 4 bases and J dropped 2 bases, with 18 bases sitting between them. The CDR3 DNA is TGTGCCAGCAGCATCAACGGGTACAGCTCTCAAGAGACCCAGTACTTC. It encodes CASSINGYSSQETQYF.